This T cell receptor (beta chain) was identified in a study of long-term antiretroviral therapy in people with HIV. Study-wide results and limits: Specimen acquisition occurred between 2004 and 2017, potentially under older ART regimens. ART adherence was not documented, and neither viral resistance nor therapy changes had any data. Pre-ART clonal expansions dominated every time point's repertoire.

Runs used v3.0 of the immunoSEQ assay and were done at survey level. Sequencing was intended to reach about 40,000-55,000 T-cell genomes per sample. Method: immunoSEQ multiplex PCR; TCRdb's copy keeps in-frame clones and lacks some. Among over 25,000 clones, approximately 90% were seen once, and the ten largest hold 10% to 15%. With respect to this clone: What it binds is unknown.

V lost 3 bases, J lost 7 bases, and 12 bases lay in between. The CDR3 has 14 residues. The germline V gene encodes CDR1 LGHNA and CDR2 YNFKEQ. The sample was unsorted PBMCs, taken 1.1 years after starting antiretroviral therapy. The receptor was derived from a man aged 18 to 29 with HIV. J is TRBJ1-4 and V is TRBV4-2; D possibly corresponds to TRBD1 (6 bases). DNA of the CDR3: TGTGCCAGCAGCCAGGGAGGGGGGAGTGAAAAACTGTTTTTT. This codes for CASSQGGGSEKLFF.